These 7 T cell receptor beta chains share one sample of origin, sequenced in a study of T-cell reconstitution after alpha-beta-depleted transplantation in children. A TCRbeta library incorporating unique molecular identifiers was prepared. In TCRdb, the PCR reads were re-called with MiXCR into one record per CDR3 protein. This table holds 250,000 to 350,000 distinct CDR3 sequences, around 9.6% found once. The specimen comprised PBMCs from the stem cell graft donor, sampled from the stem cell graft. The receptors derive from a human donor who donated a stem cell graft to a child with SCID.

The rearrangement uses TRBV12-3 or TRBV12-4 and TRBJ1-2, with no clear D. V lost 2 bases, J lost 5 bases, and 3 bases lay in between. This CDR3 region has 11 residues. In DNA, the CDR3 is TGTGCCAGCAGTTTACAATATGGCTACACCTTC. Protein sequence: CASSLQYGYTF.

This clonotype came up a few times. The CDR3 nucleotides are TGTGCCAGCAGTTCGGAGGGGAGGTACGAGCAGTACTTC. Translating it yields CASSSEGRYEQYF. The chain couples TRBV6-5 to TRBJ2-7; a possible D gene is TRBD2 (6 bases). The CDR3 has 13 amino acids. Germline CDR1 and CDR2: MNHEY and SVGAGI. V was cut by 4 bases and J by 4 bases, with 11 bases left in between.

This clonotype was recorded many times. The chain combines TRBV25-1 with TRBJ2-7; D may be TRBD1 (6 bases). Germline V gene lookup returns CDR1 MGHDK and CDR2 SYGVNS. This CDR3 has 15 amino acids. The ends were cut back, 4 bases at V and 0 bases at J, with 13 bases in the middle. Here the CDR3 reads CASSVTGRSSYEQYF. The CDR3 nucleotides read TGTGCCAGCAGTGTAACAGGGAGAAGCTCCTACGAGCAGTACTTC.

This clonotype has just a few counts. The rearrangement joins TRBV5-1 to TRBJ2-1, with 8 positions matching TRBD1. This CDR3 region has 16 residues. Germline V CDR1 and CDR2: SGHRS, YFSETQ. V lost 4 bases and J lost 3; bases outside the gene matches: 9. CDR3 in amino acids: CASSATGTGDYNEQFF. The CDR3 DNA follows: TGCGCCAGCAGCGCGACCGGGACAGGAGACTACAATGAGCAGTTCTTC.

The chain has TRBV7-9 and TRBJ2-7; 7 bases agree with TRBD2. The trim removed 2 bases at V and 3 bases at J, leaving 7 bases unmatched. CDR3 length equals 15 residues. Germline V gene data show CDR1 as SEHNR and CDR2 as FQNEAQ (reference sequence). In nucleotides, the CDR3 is TGTGCCAGCAGCTTACATTCTAGCGGAAACTACGAGCAGTACTTC. This gives the protein CASSLHSSGNYEQYF.

This clonotype turned up a few times. J is TRBJ2-2 and V is TRBV12-3 or TRBV12-4, with D perhaps matching TRBD2 (6 bases). This CDR3 contains 15 residues. The V end was cut by 8 bases, the J end by 6 bases, with 19 bases between. The CDR3 sequence is CASRWGVGNSGELFF. The CDR3 region has the DNA TGTGCCAGCCGGTGGGGGGTGGGGAATTCCGGGGAGCTGTTTTTT.

There are a few counts of this clonotype. The chain employs TRBV28 and TRBJ1-6; tentative D call: TRBD1 (6 bases). Looked up from germline, CDR1 is MDHEN and CDR2 is SYDVKM. The CDR3 loop spans 17 amino acids. Trimming took off 2 bases at V and 6 bases at J, with 17 bases between the two ends. The CDR3 DNA follows: TGTGCCAGCAGTTTACCAGGTCGGACAGCAGTTAATTCACCCCTCCACTTT. Translation: CASSLPGRTAVNSPLHF.